This T cell receptor (beta chain) was observed in a study of shared clonotypes between healthy human individuals (dated by TCRdb to between 2020 and 2021). Looking at the study overall: The cohort included a few men and a couple of women between 18 and 49 years of age. Per donor, three plates each were used for CD4 naive and CD4 memory, two for CD8 naive, and one for CD8 memory. To estimate repertoire size and how much clonotypes are shared between individuals, the study performed deep sequencing of blood TCR repertoires from roughly five healthy adults. Libraries were prepared and TCR repertoires were sequenced by different laboratories using diverse techniques, in order to increase sequencing depth and limit assay-specific biases. Per donor, leukapheresis produced somewhere between about 0.9 and 10 billion PBMCs. The study at large found these results: Sampling was restricted to blood, and TCR repertoires in tissues likely differ from the TCR repertoires found in blood. Compared with non-shared clonotypes, clonotypes shared by all four sorted-subset donors had higher generation probabilities. Rarefaction of sorted-subset datasets indicated incomplete sequencing despite the large sequencing depth. Based on pairwise subsampling, the degree of clonotype sharing among donors was expected to be affected by sequencing depth. Because the study included only a small number of donors, the genetic and exposure-history diversity represented was limited. When a handful of donors were compared, the shared fraction of clonotypes was around 4.6% for naive CD4, over 3% for naive CD8, 2.3% for memory CD4, and 0.35% to 0.5% for memory CD8. Larger estimated clonotype richness was generally found for naive subsets than for memory subsets.

Donors were healthy HIV-negative adults with no recently reported acute infections or vaccinations. Only Caucasian adults living in Nashville, Tennessee, USA were represented among the donors. CD4+ T cells were enriched through magnetic negative selection, after which naive cells were positively selected on CD45RA and the remaining negative fraction served as the memory subset. Blood was obtained by leukapheresis, after which PBMCs were separated by Ficoll-Histopaque density gradient centrifugation and cryopreserved in liquid nitrogen vapor phase. Analytical flow cytometry was used to check the purity and quantity of each magnetically sorted T cell population. From each sorted fraction, genomic DNA was isolated and quantified by UV absorbance on a Nanodrop 2000c. V has 3 bases trimmed and J has 2 bases trimmed; junction bases matching no gene number 4. CDR1 and CDR2 are drawn from the germline V gene: SGHTA, FQGNSA. The CDR3 runs 14 amino acids, cysteine and phenylalanine included. The read is trimmed to its CDR3 DNA, 42 bases read in frame from base 1.

Using the deep immunoSEQ assay, multiplex PCR amplified TCR CDR3 regions from genomic DNA. For each cell subset, the extracted genomic DNA was distributed evenly across all wells of several immunoSEQ 96-well plates, and each plate served as one replicate. For sorted subsets, each replicate PCR was loaded with 200 ng genomic DNA, equivalent to 25,000 to 35,000 T cell genomes. Purified libraries were quantified with a Qubit 3.0 fluorometer, sized on a Bioanalyzer 2100, and re-quantified with the KAPA Library Quantification kit. A separate single-read 150-cycle Illumina NextSeq 550 flow cell was used to sequence each immunoSEQ 96-well plate. The paper's processing steps were these. The immunoSEQ output contained only junctional sequences without quality scores, so filtering could not match that applied to full-length reads. Sequences were annotated with PyIR, a Python wrapper for IgBLAST v1.9, using IMGT germline references to assign V/J genes and CDR3. Reads were filtered out if the reads had weak V/J assignments (E-value above 1e-6), no CDR3, stop codons, out-of-frame junctions, or ambiguous translated residues. V3J clonotypes were defined by identical inferred V gene, J gene, and CDR3 amino acid sequence. The percentage overlap between two repertoires was calculated by dividing the number of shared unique clonotypes by the size of the smaller repertoire. RTK rarefaction, the Chao1 estimator, and Recon v2.1 estimates of unobserved clonotypes were used to assess repertoire richness. For all TCRbeta clonotypes obtained by the gDNA method from a few donors, generation probabilities were computed with OLGA. TCRdb limited this immuneACCESS table to in-frame rearrangements with V and J called. A share of clones is missing; checked studies link under half to unresolved V genes, and the rest is unexplained. The V and J calls and clone size are taken from that table; D and trimming were inferred from the DNA. Here the sample has about 1 million clones; around 76% occur a single time. 1.4% of the sample rests with the top ten.

Concerning this clone itself: It has no known antigen specificity. The input lacks base qualities; no much larger clone sits a single base away. Other DNA sequences from this sample encode an identical CDR3 as well.

Here the chain combines TRBV7-2 and TRBJ2-7, with TRBD2 identical over 7 junction bases. What was sequenced was memory CD4+ T cells sorted from blood. The cell subset or site label for this specimen denotes: CD45RA-negative fraction. This clonotype originated in a man aged 18 to 29 in good health. The nucleotide sequence is given as TGTGCCAGCAGCTTCGGTGGGAGGGCCTACGAGCAGTACTTC. Translation gives CASSFGGRAYEQYF.